These 31 T cell receptor beta chains were all obtained from the same sample, sequenced in a study of T cells in Graves' hyperthyroidism and ophthalmopathy (dated by TCRdb to 2018 to 2020). Preparation of the library involved multiplex PCR. Sequencing used an Illumina HiSeq 2000. TCR beta CDR3 regions were amplified from RNA transcripts. The TCR CDR3 was subjected to a first round of RT-PCR using the HTBI primer set and the Qiagen OneStep RT-PCR kit. TCRdb redid the processing of the public reads, applying fastp at Q25 and MiXCR, and retained in-frame beta chains. Every distinct CDR3 protein forms one entry, paired with its most common genes and DNA. The sample table contains under 450,000 distinct CDR3 sequences; only one count was recorded for about 13% of them. More than 20% of the sample lies in the top ten. The sample was blood. All receptors come from a man aged 25 to 45 with Graves' hyperthyroidism that later progressed to Graves' ophthalmopathy.

This clonotype was counted between two and nine times. The chain combines TRBV18 with TRBJ2-1; 11 bases match TRBD2. CDR3 length equals 13 residues. Trimming cost V 4 bases and J 12 bases; bases outside gene matches: 5. From germline, CDR1 is KGHSH and CDR2 LQKENI. CDR3 protein: CASSLAGGPVQFF. DNA of the CDR3: TGTGCCAGCTCACTAGCGGGGGGGCCCGTGCAGTTCTTC.

In regard to this clonotype: One end of the junction fails to match germline, which may point to a read error. The rearrangement links TRBV7-9 to TRBJ2-7; D may be TRBD1 or TRBD2 (5 bases each). CDR3 length equals 14 residues. Germline V gene lookup returns CDR1 SEHNR and CDR2 FQNEAQ (reference sequence). CDR3 sequence reads: CASSLAGSSNEQYF. CDR3 nucleotide sequence: TGTGCCAGCAGCTTGGCAGGGAGCTCCAACGAGCAGTACTTC. The whole variable domain, remainder taken from reference TRBV7-9 and TRBJ2-7, is DTGVSQNPRHKITKRGQNVTFRCDPISEHNRLYWYRQTLGQGPEFLTYFQNEAQLEKSRLLSDRFSAERPKGSFSTLEIQRTEQGDSAMYLCASSLAGSSNEQYFGPGTRLTVT.

This clonotype has ten or more counts. V gene TRBV6-1 combines with J gene TRBJ1-5; 7 positions agree with TRBD1. V lost 5 bases, J lost 0 bases, and 4 bases stayed unmatched. The CDR3 runs to 15 residues. Germline CDR1 is MNHNS and CDR2 is SASEGT. Written as DNA, the CDR3 is TGTGCCAGCAGTAGGGACAGCTATAGCAATCAGCCCCAGCATTTT. It is translated as CASSRDSYSNQPQHF.

The CDR3 spells CASSPWGGGAYNEQFF. As DNA, the CDR3 is TGCGCCAGCAGCCCGTGGGGCGGGGGGGCCTACAATGAGCAGTTCTTC. The V gene is TRBV4-1, the J gene TRBJ2-1; 9 bases are a match to TRBD2. The germline CDR1 and CDR2 sequences are MGHRA and YSYEKL. Germline trimming cut 4 bases from V and 2 bases from J; bases unmatched to any gene: 6. CDR3 length equals 16 residues.

This clonotype was recorded at least ten times. This chain joins TRBV12-3 or TRBV12-4 and TRBJ1-2; weak D call: TRBD1 (6 bases). The CDR3 sequence is 13 residues long. V lost 7 bases and J lost 5, with 14 bases in between. The CDR3 coding sequence is TGTGCCAGCAAGCTACAGGGCGAGTATGGCTACACCTTC. Translating gives CASKLQGEYGYTF.

At least ten counts were recorded for this clonotype. The chain recombines TRBV28 with TRBJ2-7; 7 nucleotides agree with TRBD1. Germline trimming cut 5 bases from V and 9 bases from J; bases unmatched to any gene: 7. CDR3 length: 12 amino acids. Per the germline V gene, CDR1 is MDHEN and CDR2 is SYDVKM. CDR3 sequence (DNA): TGTGCCAGCAGTACCGACAGGGTAGGGCAGTACTTC. Amino acids: CASSTDRVGQYF.

Only a few counts were recorded for this clonotype. Since a much larger clone is just one base distant, this may be a read error. The chain employs TRBV6-1 and TRBJ2-1, with a tentative D call TRBD2 (5 bases). The CDR3 consists of 11 residues. Looked up from germline, CDR1 is MNHNS and CDR2 is SASEGT. Trimming removed 7 bases at V and 7 bases at J, with 8 bases between. CDR3: CASTSGNEQFF. The CDR3, as DNA: TGTGCCAGCACCTCGGGGAATGAGCAGTTCTTC.

This clonotype was seen repeatedly, ten times or more. The chain links TRBV14 to TRBJ2-7; 13 bases line up with TRBD2. Germline V lookup: CDR1 SGHDN, CDR2 FVKESK. V gave up 0 bases and J gave up 3 bases; unmatched junction bases: 2. This CDR3 contains 16 residues. The CDR3 nucleotides are TGTGCCAGCAGCCAAGATGGGACTAGCGGGGTCTACGAGCAGTACTTC. Protein: CASSQDGTSGVYEQYF.

The V call is TRBV27, the J call TRBJ1-5, with 9 bases fitting TRBD1. CDR1 and CDR2 from the germline V gene are MNHEY and SMNVEV (reference sequence). This CDR3 region has 14 residues. V lost 4 bases, J lost 6 bases, and 4 bases stayed unmatched. CDR3 sequence: CASSSGTGRQPQHF. For the CDR3, the DNA is TGTGCCAGCAGTTCCGGGACAGGGCGTCAGCCCCAGCATTTT.

This clonotype was recorded many times. The chain uses TRBV27 and TRBJ1-6; 8 positions agree with TRBD1. The CDR3 sequence is 16 residues long. Germline-derived CDR1 and CDR2 are MNHEY and SMNVEV (reference sequence). V gave up 5 bases and J gave up 0 bases; unmatched junction bases: 3. CDR3 sequence: CASSPGQGSYNSPLHF. The CDR3 DNA is TGTGCCAGCAGTCCCGGACAGGGCTCCTATAATTCACCCCTCCACTTT.

This clonotype was seen ten or more times. This sequence joins TRBV12-3 or TRBV12-4 and TRBJ1-5; 10 bases agree with TRBD1. This CDR3 has 13 residues. The junction had 2 bases not matched to a gene; V was cut back by 6 bases and J by 6 bases. The CDR3 coding sequence is TGTGCCAGCAGCGGACAGGGGGTTCAGCCCCAGCATTTT. Translating gives CASSGQGVQPQHF.

This clonotype has a handful of counts. The CDR3 coding sequence is TGCAGTGCTAGAGATAAGGACGAAGGGGGAGGGAGAGGCTACACCTTC. Translated: CSARDKDEGGGRGYTF. V and J are TRBV20-1 and TRBJ1-2; TRBD1 is a possible D gene (6 bases). Trimming stripped 0 bases from V and 8 bases from J, with 22 bases between. CDR1 and CDR2 from the germline V gene are DFQATT and SNEGSKA (reference sequence). The CDR3 runs 16 residues.

V gene TRBV7-8 combines with J gene TRBJ1-2; D is possibly TRBD1 (5 bases). CDR1 is SGHVS, CDR2 FQNEAQ, per germline. V was cut by 1 base and J by 2 bases, with 8 bases left in between. CDR3 length: 14 residues. The CDR3 spells CASSLGGVNYGYTF. CDR3 nucleotide sequence: TGTGCCAGCAGCTTAGGGGGGGTAAACTATGGCTACACCTTC.

The table lists this clonotype with many counts. The chain couples TRBV7-9 to TRBJ2-3; TRBD2 agrees at 10 bases. The CDR3 is made up of 18 amino acids. The germline CDR1 and CDR2 sequences are SEHNR and FQNEAQ (reference sequence). The J segment lost 5 bases and the V segment lost 5 bases, leaving 16 bases of the junction unmatched. In nucleotides, the CDR3 is TGTGCCAGCAGCCCAACCTTAAAGCTAGCGGGGGAAGTAGATACGCAGTATTTT. It translates to CASSPTLKLAGEVDTQYF.

This clonotype was seen many times. The chain couples TRBV28 to TRBJ1-4; a possible D gene is TRBD1 (6 bases). The germline V gene has CDR1 MDHEN and CDR2 SYDVKM. V was shortened by 6 bases and J by 8 bases, with 22 bases between the two germline ends. CDR3 length: 16 residues. CDR3 DNA sequence: TGTGCCAGCAGGGGGGGGGGCGCAGCCCCCCTGGAAAAACTGTTTTTT. Protein: CASRGGGAAPLEKLFF.

This clonotype was picked up many times. CDR3 region: CASIRRESTEAFF. CDR3 nucleotides: TGTGCCAGCATACGACGGGAATCAACTGAAGCTTTCTTT. The rearrangement uses TRBV2 and TRBJ1-1; D unresolved. Trimming took 7 bases from V and 5 from J, leaving 14 bases between them. CDR3 length: 13 amino acids. Germline V gene data show CDR1 as SNHLY and CDR2 as FYNNEI. Filled out from reference TRBV2 and TRBJ1-1, the complete variable domain reads EPEVTQTPSHQVTQMGQEVILRCVPISNHLYFYWYRQILGQKVEFLVSFYNNEISEKSEIFDDQFSVERPDGSNFTLKIRSTKLEDSAMYFCASIRRESTEAFFGQGTRLTVV.

This clonotype was observed at least ten times. The CDR3 DNA follows: TGTGCCAGCAGTACAAGGACTAGCGGGGACTACGAGCAGTACTTC. Amino acids: CASSTRTSGDYEQYF. The rearrangement joins TRBV12-3 or TRBV12-4 to TRBJ2-7; 12 nucleotides align to TRBD2. The V gene end was trimmed by 5 bases and the J gene end by 3 bases; junction bases not matched to a gene: 5. The CDR3 has 15 residues.

This clonotype was detected a few times. V gene TRBV6-1 combines with J gene TRBJ1-5; 9 nucleotides match TRBD1. This CDR3 comprises 19 residues. J lost 0 bases, V lost 6 bases, and 15 bases had no gene match. Germline V lookup: CDR1 MNHNS, CDR2 SASEGT. CDR3 sequence reads: CASRPDRGALRDSNQPQHF. Written as DNA, the CDR3 is TGTGCCAGCAGACCTGACAGGGGGGCGCTTCGGGATAGCAATCAGCCCCAGCATTTT.

This clonotype was counted at least ten times. This chain connects TRBV7-2 to TRBJ1-1; TRBD1 is a possible D gene (5 bases). The CDR3 runs to 15 residues. The germline CDR1 and CDR2 sequences are SGHTA and FQGNSA. Trimming stripped 1 base from V and 3 bases from J, with 12 bases between. CDR3 loop: CASSLVVGGDTEAFF. The CDR3 DNA reads as TGTGCCAGCAGCTTAGTGGTGGGGGGGGACACTGAAGCTTTCTTT.

Ten or more counts support this clonotype. The rearrangement uses TRBV7-8 and TRBJ1-2; perhaps TRBD1 as D (6 bases). This CDR3 has 13 amino acids. With 5 bases removed from V and 7 bases from J, the gap between germline ends came to 14 bases. Germline V gene data show CDR1 as SGHVS and CDR2 as FQNEAQ. CDR3: CASSQTGISGYTF. The CDR3 DNA reads TGTGCCAGCAGCCAAACAGGGATTAGTGGCTACACCTTC.

This clonotype was seen a handful of times. This chain uses TRBV4-1 with TRBJ2-2, with 7 bases matching TRBD2. The germline V gene has CDR1 MGHRA and CDR2 YSYEKL. After removal of 3 bases from V and 1 base from J, the junction contained 8 bases not matched to a gene. The CDR3 is 17 residues long. The CDR3 sequence is CASSHPPGGGNTGELFF. DNA of the CDR3: TGCGCCAGCAGCCATCCCCCGGGCGGGGGGAACACCGGGGAGCTGTTTTTT.

This clonotype was seen more than once but under ten times. The chain has TRBV4-1 and TRBJ2-5, with D tentatively TRBD1 (6 bases). The CDR3 contains 16 residues. Per the germline V gene, CDR1 is MGHRA and CDR2 is YSYEKL. V was trimmed by 1 base and J by 9 bases, leaving 21 bases between them. CDR3 nucleotides: TGCGCCAGCAGCCAAGGTCGTGGGCTAAACAGGGAGCCCCAGTACTTC. It is translated as CASSQGRGLNREPQYF.

Turning to this clonotype: A read error may explain this, as a much larger clone is one base away. The J gene is TRBJ2-1, the V gene TRBV10-3; 8 bases agree with TRBD2. The CDR3 length is 15 residues. Germline V gene data show CDR1 as ENHRY and CDR2 as SYGVKD. The CDR3 here is CTISEGLDSYNEQFF. CDR3 DNA: TGTACCATCAGTGAGGGACTAGATTCCTACAATGAGCAGTTCTTC.

Only a few counts were recorded for this clonotype. The chain has TRBV20-1 and TRBJ2-5; the match to TRBD2 covers 10 bases. Unmatched junction bases numbered 14, after V lost 4 bases and J lost 0 bases. The CDR3 contains 18 residues. The V gene's germline CDR1 is DFQATT and CDR2 SNEGSKA (reference sequence). In DNA, the CDR3 is TGCAGTGCTAACGACGTATTGGGCAGCGGGGGGGACCAAGAGACCCAGTACTTC. Amino acids: CSANDVLGSGGDQETQYF.

This clonotype was picked up a small number of times. The chain uses TRBV20-1 and TRBJ1-2, with TRBD1 as a possible D gene (5 bases). Deletions cut 0 bases from V and 10 bases from J, with 9 bases between. The CDR3 runs 11 residues. Germline CDR1 is DFQATT and CDR2 is SNEGSKA (reference sequence). The CDR3 reads CSAREGPFYTF. As DNA, the CDR3 is TGCAGTGCTAGAGAGGGGCCGTTCTACACCTTC.

This clonotype was counted at least ten times. The J gene is TRBJ2-5, the V gene TRBV5-5; D remains unclear. V was cut by 1 base and J by 5 bases, with 12 bases left in between. In germline, CDR1 is SGHKS, CDR2 YYEKEE (reference sequence). The CDR3 totals 14 residues. Written as DNA, the CDR3 is TGTGCCAGCAGCTTGATAGGCGCACGGGAGACCCAGTACTTC. Its protein product is CASSLIGARETQYF.

The table lists this clonotype with many counts. This chain joins TRBV7-9 and TRBJ1-4, with D possibly matching TRBD1 (5 bases). This CDR3 is 17 amino acids long. V was trimmed by 4 bases and J by 8 bases, leaving 23 bases between them. Germline CDR1 reads SEHNR; CDR2 reads FQNEAQ (reference sequence). CDR3 in amino acids: CASSWGREFGLGEKLFF. CDR3 bases: TGTGCCAGCAGCTGGGGCAGGGAATTTGGGCTTGGGGAAAAACTGTTTTTT. Combining the CDR3 with reference TRBV7-9 and TRBJ1-4 gives the whole variable domain DTGVSQNPRHKITKRGQNVTFRCDPISEHNRLYWYRQTLGQGPEFLTYFQNEAQLEKSRLLSDRFSAERPKGSFSTLEIQRTEQGDSAMYLCASSWGREFGLGEKLFFGSGTQLSVL.

The sample holds many counts of this clonotype. The genes are TRBV7-8 and TRBJ2-3; D is perhaps TRBD1 (7 bases). The length of the CDR3 is 16 residues. Germline CDR1 is SGHVS and CDR2 is FQNEAQ. Trimming left V 5 bases short and J 6 bases short, with 21 bases between. Written as DNA, the CDR3 is TGTGCCAGCAGCCCCGTGCGGGACAGTCTCTCTGATACGCAGTATTTT. It is translated as CASSPVRDSLSDTQYF.

In this sample, this clonotype turned up many times. At one boundary the junction diverges from the germline segment, which might be a read error. The chain joins TRBV7-8 to TRBJ1-4; no definite D call. CDR1 SGHVS and CDR2 FQNEAQ come from the germline V gene. The CDR3 runs to 16 residues. For the CDR3, the DNA is TGTGCCAGCAGGTTAGGGCCTGGGGAGATGAATGAAAAACTGTTTTTT. Amino acids: CASRLGPGEMNEKLFF. The complete variable domain, with remaining parts taken from reference TRBV7-8 and TRBJ1-4, reads GAGVSQSPRYKVAKRGQDVALRCDPISGHVSLFWYQQALGQGPEFLTYFQNEAQLDKSGLPSDRFFAERPEGSVSTLKIQRTQQEDSAVYLCASRLGPGEMNEKLFFGSGTQLSVL.

This clonotype has a handful of counts. The chain recombines TRBV6-1 with TRBJ2-5; TRBD2 aligns across 12 bases. CDR3 length: 16 residues. Per the germline V gene, CDR1 is MNHNS and CDR2 is SASEGT. Germline trimming cut 5 bases from V and 1 base from J; bases unmatched to any gene: 5. CDR3: CASSPMTSGGQETQYF. For the CDR3, the DNA is TGTGCCAGCAGTCCGATGACTAGCGGGGGCCAAGAGACCCAGTACTTC.

This rearrangement joins TRBV18 to TRBJ1-1; D remains ambiguous. Germline lookup yields CDR1 KGHSH and CDR2 LQKENI. The CDR3 runs 15 residues. The ends were cut back, 1 base at V and 0 bases at J, with 9 bases in the middle. CDR3 loop: CASSPRNKMNTEAFF. The CDR3 coding sequence is TGTGCCAGCTCACCACGTAACAAGATGAACACTGAAGCTTTCTTT. Supplemented by reference TRBV18 and TRBJ1-1, the full variable domain reads NAGVMQNPRHLVRRRGQEARLRCSPMKGHSHVYWYRQLPEEGLKFMVYLQKENIIDESGMPKERFSAEFPKEGPSILRIQQVVRGDSAAYFCASSPRNKMNTEAFFGQGTRLTVV.